These 23 T cell receptor beta chains were all obtained from the same sample, sequenced in a study of T cell responses to AZD1222 COVID-19 vaccine. Some clones are missing from TCRdb's copy, which holds only in-frame ones; the method was immunoSEQ multiplex PCR. The sample yields some 100,000 clones, approximately 91% seen once. The source material was peripheral blood, sampled on day 0 of AZD1222 vaccination. These receptors originate from an adult in good health.

The sample holds a few counts of this clone. Here the CDR3 reads CASSLRGLDTQYF. CDR3 nucleotides: TGCGCCAGCAGCTTAAGGGGATTGGATACGCAGTATTTT. The chain combines TRBV5-1 with TRBJ2-3; maybe TRBD1 (5 bases). This CDR3 is 13 amino acids long. V was pared by 2 bases and J by 6 bases, with 10 bases between. The germline V gene encodes CDR1 SGHRS and CDR2 YFSETQ.

This rearrangement joins TRBV5-1 to TRBJ1-1; 7 positions match TRBD1. This CDR3 is 14 amino acids long. V gave up 4 bases and J gave up 1 base; unmatched junction bases: 4. Germline assignment: CDR1 SGHRS and CDR2 YFSETQ. The CDR3 nucleotides are TGCGCCAGCAGCGCCGGGACAGCGAACACTGAAGCTTTCTTT. As protein: CASSAGTANTEAFF.

This CDR3 is CASSLGGQDGYTF. CDR3 DNA: TGTGCCAGCAGCTTAGGGGGGCAAGATGGCTACACCTTC. The chain carries TRBV7-3 and TRBJ1-2; possible D gene TRBD1, 6 bases. The CDR3 sequence is 13 residues long. Trimming left V 2 bases short and J 6 bases short, with 10 bases between. Germline values: CDR1 SGHTA, CDR2 FQGTGA.

In the case of this clone: The sample has other DNA sequences that encode this CDR3 too. The rearrangement links TRBV18 to TRBJ2-1, with 10 bases that match TRBD1. Germline assignment: CDR1 KGHSH and CDR2 LQKENI. J was trimmed by 1 base and V by 6 bases; bases with no gene match: 3. This CDR3 is 15 amino acids long. The CDR3 sequence is CASSLGQGSYNEQFF. The CDR3 DNA reads TGTGCCAGCTCCCTGGGACAGGGGTCCTACAATGAGCAGTTCTTC.

The chain has TRBV27 and TRBJ2-1; D may be TRBD2 (7 bases). CDR1 and CDR2 from the germline V gene are MNHEY and SMNVEV (reference sequence). The CDR3 has 15 residues. The V end was cut by 6 bases, the J end by 3 bases, with 15 bases between. The CDR3 DNA reads TGTGCCAGCAGACTCGGGGGGCCCATCTACAATGAGCAGTTCTTC. Amino acids: CASRLGGPIYNEQFF.

This clone has just one count. The V and J genes are TRBV28 and TRBJ1-2; no clear D gene. The germline gives CDR1 MDHEN, CDR2 SYDVKM. Trimming took 2 bases from V and 4 from J, leaving 8 bases between them. This CDR3 spans 13 amino acids. The CDR3 sequence: CASSLLQTYGYTF. The CDR3 nucleotides are TGTGCCAGCAGTTTACTTCAGACCTATGGCTACACCTTC.

The V and J genes are TRBV10-3 and TRBJ1-5, with 12 positions matching TRBD1. V was pared by 11 bases and J by 0 bases, with 5 bases of the junction left unmatched. This CDR3 spans 15 amino acids. Germline V gene data show CDR1 as ENHRY and CDR2 as SYGVKD. The CDR3 protein is CAVGTGGNSNQPQHF. The CDR3 DNA follows: TGTGCCGTCGGGACAGGGGGCAATAGCAATCAGCCCCAGCATTTT.

The chain uses TRBV7-3 and TRBJ2-1; 8 bases align to TRBD2. Germline CDR1 is SGHTA and CDR2 is FQGTGA. The junction had 5 bases not matched to a gene; V was cut back by 3 bases and J by 4 bases. This CDR3 has 15 amino acids. CDR3 nucleotide sequence: TGTGCCAGCAGCTTCGGCGGGGGGTTATACAATGAGCAGTTCTTC. It translates to CASSFGGGLYNEQFF.

The rearrangement uses TRBV28 and TRBJ1-4; D call uncertain. The ends were cut back, 10 bases at V and 8 bases at J, with 11 bases in the middle. Per germline, CDR1 MDHEN and CDR2 SYDVKM. The CDR3 covers 11 residues. The CDR3 protein is CATFSLEKLFF. The CDR3 bases are TGTGCCACCTTCTCCTTGGAAAAACTGTTTTTT.

About this clone: Other DNA sequences in this specimen translate into the identical CDR3. The chain uses TRBV5-1 and TRBJ1-4; 7 nucleotides align to TRBD1. V shed 3 bases and J 4 bases; nucleotides not matched to a gene: 6. Germline-derived CDR1 and CDR2 are SGHRS and YFSETQ. CDR3 length: 15 residues. In DNA, the CDR3 is TGCGCCAGCAGCTCCACCGGGACAGATAATGAAAAACTGTTTTTT. Amino acids: CASSSTGTDNEKLFF.

The gene calls are TRBV28 and TRBJ2-1; D gene ambiguous. Looked up from germline, CDR1 is MDHEN and CDR2 is SYDVKM. V lost 2 bases, J lost 9 bases, and 11 bases lay in between. This CDR3 has 13 amino acids. CDR3 in DNA: TGTGCCAGCAGTTTAAAACCCCCTGCTGAGCAGTTCTTC. Its translation is CASSLKPPAEQFF. Supplemented by reference TRBV28 and TRBJ2-1, the full variable domain reads DVKVTQSSRYLVKRTGEKVFLECVQDMDHENMFWYRQDPGLGLRLIYFSYDVKMKEKGDIPEGYSVSREKKERFSLILESASTNQTSMYLCASSLKPPAEQFFGPGTRLTVL.

The chain has TRBV19 and TRBJ2-5; D might be TRBD2 (6 bases). The germline CDR1 and CDR2 sequences are LNHDA and SQIVND (reference sequence). V was shortened by 0 bases and J by 3 bases, with 11 bases between the two germline ends. This CDR3 comprises 15 residues. CDR3 bases: TGTGCCAGTAGTATAGATTTGGGAGGTGAAGAGACCCAGTACTTC. Amino acids: CASSIDLGGEETQYF.

The V gene is TRBV14, the J gene TRBJ1-6, with D unclear. This CDR3 region has 13 residues. Between the trimmed V and J ends, which lost 5 bases and 14 bases, there was a span of 16 bases. The germline CDR1 and CDR2 sequences are SGHDN and FVKESK. The CDR3 loop is CASSSRIFDSLHF. CDR3 nucleotide sequence: TGTGCCAGCAGCTCGCGTATTTTTGATTCCCTCCACTTT.

The chain employs TRBV30 and TRBJ1-1; tentative D call: TRBD1 (5 bases). The V end lost 1 base, the J end lost 1 base, and 7 bases lay between the germline ends. This CDR3 is 13 amino acids long. CDR1 and CDR2 from the germline V gene are GTSNPN and SVGIG (reference sequence). CDR3 DNA: TGTGCCTGGAGTGGACAGCAGAACACTGAAGCTTTCTTT. Its protein is CAWSGQQNTEAFF.

J is TRBJ1-2 and V is TRBV6-2 or TRBV6-3, with 9 bases that match TRBD1. V lost 2 bases to trimming and J lost 7 bases; unmatched junction nucleotides: 2. Germline CDR1 reads MNHEY; CDR2 reads SVGEGT. The CDR3 is 13 amino acids. CDR3: CASSYGTGLGYTF. CDR3 nucleotides: TGTGCCAGCAGTTACGGGACAGGGCTTGGCTACACCTTC.

The chain employs TRBV5-4 and TRBJ2-4; 9 nucleotides line up with TRBD1. Germline CDR1 is SGHNT and CDR2 is YYREEE (reference sequence). After removal of 4 bases from V and 3 bases from J, the junction contained 8 bases not matched to a gene. The CDR3 is 16 amino acids. CDR3 bases: TGTGCCAGCAGCCTCGGGACAGGGCCCGACAAAAACATTCAGTACTTC. This sequence encodes CASSLGTGPDKNIQYF.

The chain joins TRBV6-5 to TRBJ1-1; D remains unclear. This CDR3 has 13 residues. Trimming cost V 7 bases and J 1 base, with 10 bases left between them. The germline gives CDR1 MNHEY, CDR2 SVGAGI. The CDR3 here is CASTETGNTEAFF. In DNA, the CDR3 is TGTGCCAGCACCGAAACGGGGAACACTGAAGCTTTCTTT.

CDR3 loop: CASSVRGQGLEKLFF. CDR3 coding DNA: TGTGCCAGCAGCGTTCGGGGACAGGGATTGGAAAAACTGTTTTTT. The chain is built from TRBV9 and TRBJ1-4, with 9 bases lining up with TRBD1. The junction had 7 bases not matched to a gene; V was cut back by 2 bases and J by 8 bases. Germline values: CDR1 SGDLS, CDR2 YYNGEE. The CDR3 is 15 residues long.

V is TRBV12-3 or TRBV12-4 and J is TRBJ2-4; D ambiguous. Trimming removed 8 bases from V and 0 bases from J, with 5 bases in between. The CDR3 loop spans 12 amino acids. The CDR3 DNA reads TGTGCCAGCGGGGTAGCCAAAAACATTCAGTACTTC. This encodes CASGVAKNIQYF.

The chain joins TRBV9 to TRBJ2-7; D is perhaps TRBD2 (6 bases). Trimming stripped 6 bases from V and 6 bases from J, with 19 bases between. The CDR3 is 14 amino acids. Germline-derived CDR1 and CDR2 are SGDLS and YYNGEE. The CDR3 protein is CASTPGESSSEQYF. Here the CDR3 DNA reads TGTGCCAGCACCCCGGGGGAAAGCAGCTCCGAGCAGTACTTC.

The rearrangement joins TRBV5-6 to TRBJ2-7; 11 bases agree with TRBD1. The CDR3 is 14 residues long. The trim removed 4 bases at V and 4 bases at J, leaving 4 bases unmatched. CDR1 SGHDT and CDR2 YYEEEE come from the germline V gene. The CDR3 nucleotides are TGTGCCAGCAGCCCGGACAGGGGGCTGTACGAGCAGTACTTC. Translating gives CASSPDRGLYEQYF.

J is TRBJ2-5 and V is TRBV23-1; TRBD1 might be the D (6 bases). TRBV23-1 belongs to the ORF category, with a function that is uncertain. V lost 6 bases and J 2 bases, leaving 16 bases between the germline ends. The CDR3 totals 15 residues. In DNA form, the CDR3 reads TGCGCCAGCAGCCCTATAATGGACAGACAAGAGACCCAGTACTTC. It translates to CASSPIMDRQETQYF.

Turning to this clone: One end of the junction fails to match germline, which may point to a read error. The rearrangement joins TRBV30 to TRBJ2-7, with D possibly being TRBD2 (6 bases). Germline V gene lookup returns CDR1 GTSNPN and CDR2 SVGIG (reference sequence). The CDR3 is made up of 14 amino acids. CDR3 sequence (DNA): TGTGCCTGGAGTGTTCGGGGACTGCCCTACCAGCAGTACTTC. Residues: CAWSVRGLPYQQYF. The full variable domain, rest sourced from reference TRBV30 and TRBJ2-7, is SQTIHQWPATLVQPVGSPLSLECTVEGTSNPNLYWYRQAAGRGLQLLFYSVGIGQISSEVPQNLSASRPQDRQFILSSKKLLLSDSGFYLCAWSVRGLPYQQYFGPGTRLTVT.